Given below is one T cell receptor beta chain in context. The target antigen is unknown. These data come from a study of blood T cells in healthy people across ages. Study-level points and caveats: What prevented conclusive comparison of naive and antigen-experienced cells was that PBMCs were unsorted.

Using a J-beta primer mix together with a sample-barcoded 5' primer, a second PCR was run for roughly 6 to 11 cycles. TCRdb re-called the 5' RACE reads with MiXCR, one entry per CDR3 protein. Here the sample spans 710,000 or so distinct CDR3 sequences, 22% being singletons. The sequence was collected from a man aged 65 to 85 in good health. Sample: blood.

This CDR3 reads CASSSGFSGNTIYF. The CDR3 DNA reads TGTGCCAGCAGTTCAGGGTTCTCTGGAAACACCATATATTTT. The chain uses TRBV12-3 or TRBV12-4 and TRBJ1-3, with D perhaps matching TRBD1 (5 bases). Trimming removed 4 bases at V and 0 bases at J, with 7 bases between. The CDR3 length is 14 residues.